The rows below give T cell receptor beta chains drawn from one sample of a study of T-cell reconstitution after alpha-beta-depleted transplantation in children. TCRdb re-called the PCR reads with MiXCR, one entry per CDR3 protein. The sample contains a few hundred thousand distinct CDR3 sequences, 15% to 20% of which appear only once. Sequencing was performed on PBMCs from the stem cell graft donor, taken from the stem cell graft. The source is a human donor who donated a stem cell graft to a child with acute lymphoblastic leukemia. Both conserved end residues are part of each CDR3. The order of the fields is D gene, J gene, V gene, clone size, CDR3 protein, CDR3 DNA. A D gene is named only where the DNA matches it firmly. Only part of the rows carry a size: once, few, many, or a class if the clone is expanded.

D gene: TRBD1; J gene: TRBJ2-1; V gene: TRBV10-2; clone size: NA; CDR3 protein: CASSVGTGAYNEQFF; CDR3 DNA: TGCGCCAGCAGTGTTGGGACAGGGGCTTACAATGAGCAGTTCTTC
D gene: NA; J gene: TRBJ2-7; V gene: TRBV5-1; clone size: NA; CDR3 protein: CASSFVFGGSYEQYF; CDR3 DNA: TGCGCCAGCAGCTTCGTGTTCGGCGGCTCCTACGAGCAGTACTTC
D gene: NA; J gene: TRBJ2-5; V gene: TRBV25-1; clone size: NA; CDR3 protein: CASSDLGGGETQYF; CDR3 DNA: TGTGCCAGCAGTGATCTGGGCGGTGGGGAGACCCAGTACTTC
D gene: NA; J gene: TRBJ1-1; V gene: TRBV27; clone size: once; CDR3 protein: CASSLRDTTEAFF; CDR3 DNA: TGTGCCAGCAGTTTACGGGACACCACTGAAGCTTTCTTT
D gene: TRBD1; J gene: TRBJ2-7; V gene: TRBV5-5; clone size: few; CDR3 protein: CASSFGTGEGEQYF; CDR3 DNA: TGTGCCAGCAGCTTCGGGACAGGGGAAGGGGAGCAGTACTTC
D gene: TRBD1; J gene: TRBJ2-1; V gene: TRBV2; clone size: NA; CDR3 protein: CASRGQGRWYNEQFF; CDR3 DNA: TGTGCCAGCAGGGGACAGGGAAGGTGGTACAATGAGCAGTTCTTC
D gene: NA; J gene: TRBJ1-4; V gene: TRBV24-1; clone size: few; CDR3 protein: CATSDPKGCSYEKLFF; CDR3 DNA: TGTGCCACCAGTGATCCCAAGGGGTGCTCCTATGAAAAACTGTTTTTT
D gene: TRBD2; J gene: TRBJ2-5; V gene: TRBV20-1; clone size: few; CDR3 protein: CSPRGRAGLGETQYF; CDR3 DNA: TGCAGTCCACGCGGGAGGGCCGGTCTCGGAGAGACCCAGTACTTC
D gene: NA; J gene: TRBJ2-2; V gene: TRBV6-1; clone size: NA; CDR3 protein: CASSPNGGPAGELFF; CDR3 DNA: TGTGCCAGCAGCCCCAATGGGGGCCCAGCCGGGGAGCTGTTTTTT
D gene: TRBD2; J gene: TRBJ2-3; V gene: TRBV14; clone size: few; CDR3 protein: CASSLGLGLDTQYF; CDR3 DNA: TGTGCCAGCAGCCTCGGACTAGGTTTGGATACGCAGTATTTT
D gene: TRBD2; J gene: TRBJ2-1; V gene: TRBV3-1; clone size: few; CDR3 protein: CASSPLAGLGNEQFF; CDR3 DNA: TGTGCCAGCAGTCCTCTAGCGGGACTGGGCAATGAGCAGTTCTTC
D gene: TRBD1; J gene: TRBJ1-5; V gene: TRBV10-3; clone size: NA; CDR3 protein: CAISESGTGAQPQHF; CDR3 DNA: TGTGCCATCAGTGAGTCCGGGACAGGGGCTCAGCCCCAGCATTTT
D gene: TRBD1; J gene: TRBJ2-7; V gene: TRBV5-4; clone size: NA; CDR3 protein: CASSHDRDRGSYEQYF; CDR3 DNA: TGTGCCAGCAGCCACGACCGGGACAGGGGTTCCTACGAGCAGTACTTC
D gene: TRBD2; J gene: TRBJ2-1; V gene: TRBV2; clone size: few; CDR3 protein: CASSFWEGGPVALVLNEQFF; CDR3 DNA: TGTGCCAGCAGCTTTTGGGAGGGAGGGCCCGTGGCTTTGGTCCTCAATGAGCAGTTCTTC
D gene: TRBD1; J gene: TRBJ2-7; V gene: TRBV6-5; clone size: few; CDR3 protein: CASSYKLTGGHEQYF; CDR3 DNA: TGTGCCAGCAGTTACAAACTGACAGGGGGCCACGAGCAGTACTTC
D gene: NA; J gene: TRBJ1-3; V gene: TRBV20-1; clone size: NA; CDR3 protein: CSARGELQSNGNTIYF; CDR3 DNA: TGCAGTGCTAGGGGGGAGTTGCAAAGCAATGGAAACACCATATATTTT
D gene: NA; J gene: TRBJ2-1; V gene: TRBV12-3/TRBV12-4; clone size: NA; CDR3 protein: CASSFQPGVLYNEQFF; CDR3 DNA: TGTGCCAGCAGTTTTCAACCAGGGGTTCTCTACAATGAGCAGTTCTTC
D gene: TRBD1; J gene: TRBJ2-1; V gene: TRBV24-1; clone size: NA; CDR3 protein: CATSDLTGAEQFF; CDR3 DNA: TGTGCCACCAGTGATTTGACAGGGGCCGAGCAGTTCTTC
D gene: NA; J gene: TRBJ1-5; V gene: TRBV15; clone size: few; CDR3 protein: CATSPDGYSNQPQHF; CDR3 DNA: TGTGCCACCAGCCCAGACGGTTATAGCAATCAGCCCCAGCATTTT
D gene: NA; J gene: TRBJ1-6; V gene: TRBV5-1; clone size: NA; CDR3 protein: CASSLERGFDSPLHF; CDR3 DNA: TGCGCCAGCAGCTTGGAAAGGGGATTTGATTCACCCCTCCACTTT
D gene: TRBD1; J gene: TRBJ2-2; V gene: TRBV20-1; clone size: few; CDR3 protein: CSASGQASTGELFF; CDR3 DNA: TGCAGTGCTTCTGGACAGGCTTCCACCGGGGAGCTGTTTTTT
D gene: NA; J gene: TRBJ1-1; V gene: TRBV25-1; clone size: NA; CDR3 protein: CASSEGLSEAFF; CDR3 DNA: TGTGCCAGCAGTGAAGGGCTATCGGAGGCTTTCTTT
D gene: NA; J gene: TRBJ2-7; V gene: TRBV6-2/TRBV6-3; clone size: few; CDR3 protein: CASSYPGSYEQYF; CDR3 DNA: TGTGCCAGCAGTTACCCAGGGTCCTACGAGCAGTACTTC
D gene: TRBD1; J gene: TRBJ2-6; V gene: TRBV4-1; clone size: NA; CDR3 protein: CASSQRQGVVGVLTF; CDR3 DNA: TGCGCCAGCAGCCAGCGACAGGGAGTCGTAGGAGTCCTGACTTTC
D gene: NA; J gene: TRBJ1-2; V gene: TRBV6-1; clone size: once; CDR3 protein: CASRRQPGDRYGYTF; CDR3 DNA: TGTGCCAGCAGACGACAGCCTGGGGATCGCTATGGCTACACCTTC
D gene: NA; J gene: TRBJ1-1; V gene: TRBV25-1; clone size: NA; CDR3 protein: CASRRTVEAFF; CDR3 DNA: TGTGCCAGCAGAAGGACAGTCGAGGCTTTCTTT
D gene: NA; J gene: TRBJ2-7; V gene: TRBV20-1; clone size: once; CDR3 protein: CSGTPLTYEQYF; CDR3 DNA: TGCAGTGGGACCCCACTCACCTACGAGCAGTACTTC
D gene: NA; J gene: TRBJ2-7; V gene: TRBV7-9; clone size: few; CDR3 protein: CASSLRNSPSDEQYF; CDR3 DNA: TGTGCCAGCAGCTTACGGAACAGCCCTTCGGACGAGCAGTACTTC
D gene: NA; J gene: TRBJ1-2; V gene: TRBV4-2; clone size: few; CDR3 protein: CASSQDLGPYGYTF; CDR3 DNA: TGTGCCAGCAGCCAAGATCTAGGGCCTTATGGCTACACCTTC
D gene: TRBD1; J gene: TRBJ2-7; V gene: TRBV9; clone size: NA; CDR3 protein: CASSAEDRTSYEQYF; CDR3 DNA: TGTGCCAGCAGCGCCGAGGACAGGACCTCCTACGAGCAGTACTTC
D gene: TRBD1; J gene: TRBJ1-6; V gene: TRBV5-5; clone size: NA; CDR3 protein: CASSLQTGVPNSPLHF; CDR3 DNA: TGTGCCAGCAGCTTGCAAACAGGGGTGCCTAATTCACCCCTCCACTTT
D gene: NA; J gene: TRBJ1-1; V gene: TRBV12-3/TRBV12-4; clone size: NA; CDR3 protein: CASRAEGEAFF; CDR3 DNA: TGTGCCAGCAGGGCAGAGGGTGAAGCTTTCTTT
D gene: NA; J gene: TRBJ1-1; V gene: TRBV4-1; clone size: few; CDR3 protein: CASSQGGPLNTEAFF; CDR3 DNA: TGCGCCAGCAGCCAAGGGGGTCCACTTAACACTGAAGCTTTCTTT
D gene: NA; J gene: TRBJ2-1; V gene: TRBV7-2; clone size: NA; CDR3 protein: CASSPIAPPAYNEQFF; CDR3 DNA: TGTGCCAGCAGCCCGATAGCGCCCCCGGCCTACAATGAGCAGTTCTTC
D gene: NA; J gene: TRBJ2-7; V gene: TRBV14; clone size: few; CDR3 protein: CASAPLGIDRGLSYEQYF; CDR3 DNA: TGTGCCAGCGCGCCCCTAGGGATCGACAGGGGACTATCCTACGAGCAGTACTTC
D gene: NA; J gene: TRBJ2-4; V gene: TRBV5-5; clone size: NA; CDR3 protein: CASSLTGVAKNIQYF; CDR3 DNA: TGTGCCAGCAGCTTGACGGGGGTGGCCAAAAACATTCAGTACTTC
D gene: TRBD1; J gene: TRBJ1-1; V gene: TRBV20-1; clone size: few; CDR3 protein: CSADRAQGTEAFF; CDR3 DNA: TGCAGTGCTGACAGGGCTCAGGGCACTGAAGCTTTCTTT
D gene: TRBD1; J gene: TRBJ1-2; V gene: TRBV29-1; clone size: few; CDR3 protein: CSAGDRNNPLF; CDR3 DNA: TGCAGCGCCGGGGACAGAAACAATCCACTCTTC
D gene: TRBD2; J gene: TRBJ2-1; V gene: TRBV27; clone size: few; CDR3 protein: CASSHTSGRYNEQFF; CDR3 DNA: TGTGCCAGCAGTCATACTAGCGGGAGGTACAATGAGCAGTTCTTC
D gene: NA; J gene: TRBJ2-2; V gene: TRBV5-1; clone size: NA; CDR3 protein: CASSIGGRPTNTGELFF; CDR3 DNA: TGCGCCAGCAGCATTGGGGGGCGACCTACCAACACCGGGGAGCTGTTTTTT
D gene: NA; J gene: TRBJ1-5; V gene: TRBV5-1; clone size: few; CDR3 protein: CASSLDSLGQPQHF; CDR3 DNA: TGCGCCAGCAGCTTGGACAGCCTGGGGCAGCCCCAGCATTTT
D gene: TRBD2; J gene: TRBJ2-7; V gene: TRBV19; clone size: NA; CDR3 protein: CASAAGTSASYEQYF; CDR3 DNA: TGTGCCAGTGCCGCCGGGACTAGCGCTTCCTACGAGCAGTACTTC
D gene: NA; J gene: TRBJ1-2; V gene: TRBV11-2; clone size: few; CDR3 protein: CASSYTFLAAGYTF; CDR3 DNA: TGTGCCAGCAGCTATACGTTCCTAGCGGCTGGCTACACCTTC
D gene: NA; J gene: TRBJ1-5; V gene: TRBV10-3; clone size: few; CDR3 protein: CAISEMSVSVGNQPQHF; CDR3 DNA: TGTGCCATCAGTGAAATGTCCGTCTCAGTTGGAAATCAGCCCCAGCATTTT
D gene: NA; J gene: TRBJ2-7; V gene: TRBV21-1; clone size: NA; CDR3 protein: CASSKEEGLYEQYF; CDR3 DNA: TGTGCCAGCAGCAAAGAAGAGGGGTTATACGAGCAGTACTTC